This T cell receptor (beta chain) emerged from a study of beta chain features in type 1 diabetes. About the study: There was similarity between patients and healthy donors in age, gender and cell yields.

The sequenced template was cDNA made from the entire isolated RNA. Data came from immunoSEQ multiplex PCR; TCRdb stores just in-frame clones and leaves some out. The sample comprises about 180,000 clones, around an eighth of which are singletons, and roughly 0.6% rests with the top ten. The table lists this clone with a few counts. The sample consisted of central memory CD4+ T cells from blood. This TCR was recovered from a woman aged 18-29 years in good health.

CDR3 sequence: CASGLQSYEQYF. In DNA form, the CDR3 reads TGTGCCAGCGGACTCCAGTCCTACGAGCAGTACTTC. V gene TRBV7-2 combines with J gene TRBJ2-7; the D gene is possibly TRBD2 (5 bases). Per germline, CDR1 SGHTA and CDR2 FQGNSA. V lost 8 bases to trimming and J lost 1 base, with 9 bases between them. The CDR3 is 12 residues long.